This record concerns one TCR beta chain sequence. Its antigen is not identified. This entry belongs to a study of cytomegalovirus exposure and HLA in healthy donors. The validation cohort, a group of some 120 subjects, included the donors and was separate from the roughly 670-subject first cohort. Findings of the study overall: Usually a TCR sequence was rare, but some public TCRs were found in many donors. In vitro confirmation showed three CMV-associated chains to be CMV antigen specific.

Some clones are missing from TCRdb's copy, which holds only in-frame ones; the method was immunoSEQ multiplex PCR. This sample carries 150,000 to 200,000 clones, just under 90% of them seen once, and the ten largest clones take under 4.5%. This CDR3 is 12 amino acids long. Germline values: CDR1 SQVTM, CDR2 ANQGSEA. Trimming stripped 0 bases from V and 7 bases from J, with 7 bases between. Sequenced: PBMCs. The chain is built from TRBV29-1 and TRBJ2-1; no reliable D call. The source is a man in his late teens or twenties in good health and CMV-seropositive. The CDR3 sequence is CSVEDLVNEQFF. The CDR3, as DNA: TGCAGCGTTGAAGACCTTGTGAATGAGCAGTTCTTC.